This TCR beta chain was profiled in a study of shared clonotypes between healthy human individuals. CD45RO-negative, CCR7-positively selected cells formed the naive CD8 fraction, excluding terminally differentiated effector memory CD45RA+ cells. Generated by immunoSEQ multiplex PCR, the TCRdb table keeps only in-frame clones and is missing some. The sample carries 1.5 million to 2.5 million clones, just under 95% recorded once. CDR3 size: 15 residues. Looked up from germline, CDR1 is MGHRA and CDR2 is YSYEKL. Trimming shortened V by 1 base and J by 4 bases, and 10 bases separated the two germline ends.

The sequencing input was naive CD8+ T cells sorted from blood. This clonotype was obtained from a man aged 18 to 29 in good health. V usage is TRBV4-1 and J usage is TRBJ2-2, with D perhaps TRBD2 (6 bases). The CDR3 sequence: CASSQGFGGTGELFF. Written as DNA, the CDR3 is TGCGCCAGCAGCCAAGGGTTCGGGGGCACCGGGGAGCTGTTTTTT.